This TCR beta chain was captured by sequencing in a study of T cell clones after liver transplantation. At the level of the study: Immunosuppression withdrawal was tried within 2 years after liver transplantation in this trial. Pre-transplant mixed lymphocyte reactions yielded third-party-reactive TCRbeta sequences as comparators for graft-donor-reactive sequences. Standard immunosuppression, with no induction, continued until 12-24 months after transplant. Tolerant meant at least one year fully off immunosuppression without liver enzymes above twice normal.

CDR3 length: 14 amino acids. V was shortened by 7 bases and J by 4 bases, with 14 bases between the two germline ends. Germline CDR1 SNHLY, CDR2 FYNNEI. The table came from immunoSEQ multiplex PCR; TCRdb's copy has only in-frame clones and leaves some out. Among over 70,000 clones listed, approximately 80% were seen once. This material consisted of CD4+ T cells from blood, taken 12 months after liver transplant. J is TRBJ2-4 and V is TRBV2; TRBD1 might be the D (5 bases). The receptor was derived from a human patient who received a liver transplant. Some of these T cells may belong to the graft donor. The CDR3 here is CASKASGLKNIQYF. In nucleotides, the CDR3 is TGTGCCAGCAAGGCATCAGGGCTGAAAAACATTCAGTACTTC.